The rows below give T cell receptor beta chains drawn from one sample of a study of blood T cells in healthy people across ages. From the 5' RACE reads, TCRdb called clonotypes with MiXCR, one entry per CDR3 protein. The sample yields about 1,600,000 distinct CDR3 sequences, about 43% seen once. The sample taken for sequencing was blood. The receptors shown here come from a woman aged 18-30 years in good health. CDR3s leave out the opening cysteine and the closing phenylalanine or tryptophan. Fields, in order: V gene, clone size, J gene, CDR3 protein. Only part of the rows carry a size: once, few, many, or a class if the clone is expanded.

TRBV29-1	few	TRBJ2-4	SVFERGDLAKNIQY
TRBV5-1	.	TRBJ2-3	ASSLGSYLWADTQY
TRBV7-8	few	TRBJ2-3	ASSRRLAGGDTQY
TRBV13	few	TRBJ1-2	ASSPSTARHYGYT
TRBV20-1	few	TRBJ1-5	SASSGDSNQPQH
TRBV29-1	many	TRBJ2-5	SVETGLGETQY
TRBV12-3/TRBV12-4	.	TRBJ2-3	ASSLEGGWADTQY
TRBV20-1	.	TRBJ1-5	SATGDLNQPQH
TRBV20-1	once	TRBJ1-3	SARGVNGNTIY
TRBV4-2	few	TRBJ2-5	ASSQDRQGKGETQY
TRBV5-1	few	TRBJ2-5	ASSLVEIAGGQETQY
TRBV10-2	.	TRBJ2-7	ASSVWDAYEHY
TRBV2	.	TRBJ1-1	ASTAEGNTEAF
TRBV4-1	few	TRBJ1-1	ASSPSWANTEAF
TRBV20-1	.	TRBJ2-7	SARDPDRRTYEQY
TRBV7-6	.	TRBJ2-1	ASSYTGGSNNEQF
TRBV6-6	.	TRBJ2-5	ASRGDYQETQY
TRBV12-3/TRBV12-4	once	TRBJ1-2	ASSLGGTSGGGYT
TRBV7-9	.	TRBJ2-3	ASSIPPLAGVVDTQY
TRBV29-1	.	TRBJ1-2	SVEENQGYGYT
TRBV6-1	.	TRBJ1-1	ASSMTGMNTEAF
TRBV29-1	few	TRBJ2-7	SVEGGGHYNEQY
TRBV7-8	.	TRBJ2-7	ASSLKAPGLPYPQY
TRBV12-3/TRBV12-4	.	TRBJ2-7	ASSQLAGSGEQY
TRBV7-9	.	TRBJ2-5	ASSATDRETQY
TRBV29-1	many	TRBJ2-7	SARGGRSYEQY
TRBV20-1	.	TRBJ2-3	SAPTSGGGDTQY
TRBV2	.	TRBJ2-7	ASEEGPISYEQY
TRBV28	.	TRBJ2-1	ASSLGGASGNEQF
TRBV28	few	.	ASRVTGEPLYEQY
TRBV25-1	.	TRBJ2-3	ASSPAGGRLNTQY
TRBV27	.	TRBJ2-6	ASRGRSGANVLT
TRBV7-9	.	TRBJ1-1	ASSERGQGLNTEAF
TRBV7-9	few	TRBJ2-1	ASSLVRSGQGYNEQF
TRBV27	.	TRBJ2-1	ASSTSGQWFNEQF
TRBV20-1	few	.	SANQRGGPSSYNEQY
TRBV9	.	TRBJ2-3	ASSPEGHTQY
TRBV6-5	.	TRBJ1-2	ASSYSQTANYGYT
TRBV20-1	.	TRBJ2-1	SARDMGTSGF
TRBV12-3/TRBV12-4	few	TRBJ2-1	ASTSGRSYNEQF
TRBV29-1	.	TRBJ1-1	SGGWTTEAF
TRBV5-1	.	TRBJ2-7	ASSEPGLDEQY
TRBV20-1	few	TRBJ2-3	SARDRPGLTDTQY
TRBV6-5	.	TRBJ2-3	ASSYQREFGDTQY
TRBV6-5	.	TRBJ2-1	ASSRTRTGSYNEQF
TRBV5-1	few	.	ASSPRGTGGFYEQY
TRBV20-1	.	TRBJ2-2	SARIWDRGLAGELF
TRBV28	.	TRBJ2-7	ASSSEGGHYNEQY
TRBV27	.	TRBJ2-7	ASTSTSSYEQY
TRBV29-1	many	TRBJ1-2	SVETGGGYT
TRBV25-1	few	TRBJ1-6	ASSEYWDRGNNSPLH
TRBV28	.	TRBJ2-7	ASSSTQGEFSYEQY
TRBV11-2	many	TRBJ2-7	ASSLLGAGVGYEQY